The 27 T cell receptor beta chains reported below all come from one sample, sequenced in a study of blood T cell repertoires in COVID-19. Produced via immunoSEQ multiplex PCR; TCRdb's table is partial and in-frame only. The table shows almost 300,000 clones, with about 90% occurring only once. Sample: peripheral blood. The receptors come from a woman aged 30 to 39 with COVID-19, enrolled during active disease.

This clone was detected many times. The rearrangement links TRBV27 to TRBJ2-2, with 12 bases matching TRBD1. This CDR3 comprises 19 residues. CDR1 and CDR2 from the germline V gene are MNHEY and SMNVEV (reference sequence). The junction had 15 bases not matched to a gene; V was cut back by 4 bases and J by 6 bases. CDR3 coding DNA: TGTGCCAGCAGTTCCCCCGCCGCTGGGACAGGGGGCGCTTCCGGGGAGCTGTTTTTT. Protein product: CASSSPAAGTGGASGELFF.

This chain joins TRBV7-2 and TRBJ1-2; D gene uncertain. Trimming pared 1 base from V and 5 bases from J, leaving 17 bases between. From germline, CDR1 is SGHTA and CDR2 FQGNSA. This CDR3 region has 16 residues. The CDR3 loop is CASSLGGQTFTYGYTF. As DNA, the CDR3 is TGTGCCAGCAGCTTAGGCGGGCAGACCTTCACTTATGGCTACACCTTC.

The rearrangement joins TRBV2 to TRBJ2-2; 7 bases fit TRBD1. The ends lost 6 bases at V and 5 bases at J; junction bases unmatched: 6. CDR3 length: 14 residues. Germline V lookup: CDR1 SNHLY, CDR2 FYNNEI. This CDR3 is CASSRQGVTGELFF. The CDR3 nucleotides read TGTGCCAGCAGCCGCCAGGGGGTGACCGGGGAGCTGTTTTTT.

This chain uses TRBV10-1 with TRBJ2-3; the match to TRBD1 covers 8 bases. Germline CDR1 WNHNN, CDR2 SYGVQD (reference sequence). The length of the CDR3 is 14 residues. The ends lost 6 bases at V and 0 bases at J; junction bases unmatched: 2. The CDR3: CASSRGPSTDTQYF. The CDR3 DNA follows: TGCGCCAGCAGCAGGGGGCCTAGCACAGATACGCAGTATTTT.

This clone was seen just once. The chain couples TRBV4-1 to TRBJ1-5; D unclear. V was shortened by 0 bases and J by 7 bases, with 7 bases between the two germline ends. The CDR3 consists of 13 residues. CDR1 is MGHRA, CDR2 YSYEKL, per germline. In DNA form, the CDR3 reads TGCGCCAGCAGCCAAGACCGGGTACAGCCCCAGCATTTT. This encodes CASSQDRVQPQHF.

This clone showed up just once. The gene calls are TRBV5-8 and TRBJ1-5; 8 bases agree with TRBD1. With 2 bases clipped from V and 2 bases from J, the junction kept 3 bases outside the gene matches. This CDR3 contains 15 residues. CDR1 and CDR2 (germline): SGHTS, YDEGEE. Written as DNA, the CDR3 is TGTGCCAGCAGCTTACAGGGGGTTCGCAATCAGCCCCAGCATTTT. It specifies CASSLQGVRNQPQHF.

CDR3 in amino acids: CASSPLRSGVLYEQYF. The CDR3 region has the DNA TGTGCCAGCAGCCCTTTGCGGAGCGGGGTCCTCTACGAGCAGTACTTC. This chain connects TRBV7-9 to TRBJ2-7; 7 bases align to TRBD2. The CDR3 covers 16 residues. The trim removed 5 bases at V and 3 bases at J, leaving 13 bases unmatched. Germline CDR1 is SEHNR and CDR2 is FQNEAQ (reference sequence).

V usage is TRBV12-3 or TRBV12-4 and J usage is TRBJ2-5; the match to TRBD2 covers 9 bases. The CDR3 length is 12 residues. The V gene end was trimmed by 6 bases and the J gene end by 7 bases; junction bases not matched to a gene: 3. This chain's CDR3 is CASRGLAVTQYF. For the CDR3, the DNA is TGTGCCAGCAGGGGACTAGCCGTGACCCAGTACTTC.

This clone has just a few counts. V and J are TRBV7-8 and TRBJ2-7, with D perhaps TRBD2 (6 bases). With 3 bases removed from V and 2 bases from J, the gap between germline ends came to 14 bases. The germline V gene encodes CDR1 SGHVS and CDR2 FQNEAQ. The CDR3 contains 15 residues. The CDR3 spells CASSFAGPYPYEQYF. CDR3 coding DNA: TGTGCCAGCAGCTTTGCGGGGCCCTACCCCTACGAGCAGTACTTC.

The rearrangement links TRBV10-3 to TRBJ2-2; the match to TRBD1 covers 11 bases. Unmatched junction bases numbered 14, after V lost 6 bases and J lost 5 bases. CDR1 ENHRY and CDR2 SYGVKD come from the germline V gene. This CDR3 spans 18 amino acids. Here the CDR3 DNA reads TGTGCCATCAGGCGCGGACAGGGGGCTCAGTTGGAAACCGGGGAGCTGTTTTTT. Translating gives CAIRRGQGAQLETGELFF.

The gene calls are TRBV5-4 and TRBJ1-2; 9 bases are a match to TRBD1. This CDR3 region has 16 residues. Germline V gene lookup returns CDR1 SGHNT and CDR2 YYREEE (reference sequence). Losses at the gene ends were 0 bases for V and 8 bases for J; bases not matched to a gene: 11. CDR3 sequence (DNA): TGTGCCAGCAGCTTGGATTCTGGCACAGGGGGCAAGGGCTACACCTTC. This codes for CASSLDSGTGGKGYTF.

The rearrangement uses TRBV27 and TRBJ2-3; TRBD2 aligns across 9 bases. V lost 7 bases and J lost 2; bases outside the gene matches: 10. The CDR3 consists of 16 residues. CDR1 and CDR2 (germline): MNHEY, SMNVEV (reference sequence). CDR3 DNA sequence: TGTGCCAGCACCCACTTGAGCGGGGGGACCACAGATACGCAGTATTTT. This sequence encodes CASTHLSGGTTDTQYF.

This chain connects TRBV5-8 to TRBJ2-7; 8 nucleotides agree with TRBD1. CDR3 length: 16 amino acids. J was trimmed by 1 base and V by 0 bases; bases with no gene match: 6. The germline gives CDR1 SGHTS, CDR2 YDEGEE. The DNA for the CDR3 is TGTGCCAGCAGCTTGGAATATAGGACAGGGTCCTACGAGCAGTACTTC. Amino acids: CASSLEYRTGSYEQYF.

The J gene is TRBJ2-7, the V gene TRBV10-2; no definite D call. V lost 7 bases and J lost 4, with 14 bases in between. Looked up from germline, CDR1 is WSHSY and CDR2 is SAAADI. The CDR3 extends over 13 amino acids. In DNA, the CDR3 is TGCGCCAGCACTCCCGGGTCTTTGTACGAGCAGTACTTC. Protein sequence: CASTPGSLYEQYF.

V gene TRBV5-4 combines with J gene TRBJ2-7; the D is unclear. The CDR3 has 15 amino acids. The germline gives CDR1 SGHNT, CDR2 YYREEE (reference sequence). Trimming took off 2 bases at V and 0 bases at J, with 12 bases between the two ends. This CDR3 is CASSLLLGPSYEQYF. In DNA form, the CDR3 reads TGTGCCAGCAGCTTATTGCTTGGGCCCTCCTACGAGCAGTACTTC. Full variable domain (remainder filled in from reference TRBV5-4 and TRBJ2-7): ETGVTQSPTHLIKTRGQQVTLRCSSQSGHNTVSWYQQALGQGPQFIFQYYREEENGRGNFPPRFSGLQFPNYSSELNVNALELDDSALYLCASSLLLGPSYEQYFGPGTRLTVT.

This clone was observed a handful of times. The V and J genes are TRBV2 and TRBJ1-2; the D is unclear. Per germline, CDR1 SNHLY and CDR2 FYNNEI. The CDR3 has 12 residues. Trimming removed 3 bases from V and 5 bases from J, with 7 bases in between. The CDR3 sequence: CASSDRPYGYTF. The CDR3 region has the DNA TGTGCCAGCAGTGACAGGCCGTATGGCTACACCTTC.

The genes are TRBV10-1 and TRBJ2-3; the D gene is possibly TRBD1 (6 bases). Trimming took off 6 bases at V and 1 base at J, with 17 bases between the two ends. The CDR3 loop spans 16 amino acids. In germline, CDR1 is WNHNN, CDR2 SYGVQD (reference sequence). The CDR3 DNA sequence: TGCGCCAGCAGCTCACGGACAGTCATAGGCACAGATACGCAGTATTTT. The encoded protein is CASSSRTVIGTDTQYF.

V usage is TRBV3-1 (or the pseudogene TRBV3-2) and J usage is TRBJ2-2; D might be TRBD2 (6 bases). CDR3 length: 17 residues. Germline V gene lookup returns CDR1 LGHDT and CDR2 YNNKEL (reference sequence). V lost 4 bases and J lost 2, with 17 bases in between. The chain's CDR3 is CASSPVGDFFNTGELFF. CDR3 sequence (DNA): TGTGCCAGCAGCCCCGTGGGGGACTTTTTCAACACCGGGGAGCTGTTTTTT.

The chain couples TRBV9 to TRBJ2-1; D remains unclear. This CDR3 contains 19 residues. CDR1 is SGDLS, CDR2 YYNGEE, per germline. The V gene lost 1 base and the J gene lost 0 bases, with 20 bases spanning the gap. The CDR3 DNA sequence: TGTGCCAGCAGCGTAAAGGTCGGCAGGCTAAGCAGCTCCTACAATGAGCAGTTCTTC. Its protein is CASSVKVGRLSSSYNEQFF.

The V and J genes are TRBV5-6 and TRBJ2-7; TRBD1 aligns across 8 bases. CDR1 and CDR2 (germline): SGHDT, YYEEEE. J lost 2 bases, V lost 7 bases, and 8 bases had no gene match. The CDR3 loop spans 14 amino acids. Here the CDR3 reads CASGRTGITYEQYF. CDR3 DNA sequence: TGTGCCAGCGGAAGGACAGGGATTACCTACGAGCAGTACTTC.

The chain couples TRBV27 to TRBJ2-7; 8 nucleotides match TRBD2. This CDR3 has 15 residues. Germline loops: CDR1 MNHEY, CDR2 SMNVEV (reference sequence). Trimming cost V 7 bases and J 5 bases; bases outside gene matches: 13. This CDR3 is CASIPLGGGINEQYF. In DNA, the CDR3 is TGTGCCAGCATCCCTCTCGGCGGGGGGATCAACGAGCAGTACTTC.

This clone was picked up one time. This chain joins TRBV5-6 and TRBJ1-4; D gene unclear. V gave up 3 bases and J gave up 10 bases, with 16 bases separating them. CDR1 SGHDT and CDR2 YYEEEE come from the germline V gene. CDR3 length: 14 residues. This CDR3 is CASSYLRGPVKLFF. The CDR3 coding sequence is TGTGCCAGCAGCTACCTCCGGGGTCCCGTAAAACTGTTTTTT.

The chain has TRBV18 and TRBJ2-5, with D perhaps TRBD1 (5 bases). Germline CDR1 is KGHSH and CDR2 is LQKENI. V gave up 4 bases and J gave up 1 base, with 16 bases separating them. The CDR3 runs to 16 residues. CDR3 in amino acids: CASSLLGRRPQETQYF. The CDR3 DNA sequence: TGTGCCAGCTCACTTTTGGGGCGCAGGCCCCAAGAGACCCAGTACTTC.

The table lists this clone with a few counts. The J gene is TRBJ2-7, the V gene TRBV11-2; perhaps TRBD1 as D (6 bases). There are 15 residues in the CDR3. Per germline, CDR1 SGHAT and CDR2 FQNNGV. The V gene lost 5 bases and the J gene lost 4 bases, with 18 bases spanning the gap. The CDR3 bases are TGTGCCAGCAGCCCACAACCTGGACAGTTTTACGAGCAGTACTTC. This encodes CASSPQPGQFYEQYF.

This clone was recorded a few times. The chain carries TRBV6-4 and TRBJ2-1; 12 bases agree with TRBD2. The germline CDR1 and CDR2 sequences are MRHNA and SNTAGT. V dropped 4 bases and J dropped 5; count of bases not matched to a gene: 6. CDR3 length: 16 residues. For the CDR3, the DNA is TGTGCCAGCAGTGTCGAGACTAGCGGGGGCCACAATGAGCAGTTCTTC. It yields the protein CASSVETSGGHNEQFF.

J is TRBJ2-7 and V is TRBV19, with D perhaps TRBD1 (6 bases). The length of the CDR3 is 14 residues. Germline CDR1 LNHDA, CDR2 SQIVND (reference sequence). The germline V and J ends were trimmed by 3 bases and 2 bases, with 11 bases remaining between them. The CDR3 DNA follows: TGTGCCAGTAGTATCGGCGGACAGCCCTACGAGCAGTACTTC. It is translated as CASSIGGQPYEQYF.

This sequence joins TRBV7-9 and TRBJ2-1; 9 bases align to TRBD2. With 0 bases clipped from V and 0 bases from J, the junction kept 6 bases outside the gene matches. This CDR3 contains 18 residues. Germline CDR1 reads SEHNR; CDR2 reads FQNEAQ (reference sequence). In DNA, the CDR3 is TGTGCCAGCAGCTTAGCGGGCGGCGGGGGGGACTCCTACAATGAGCAGTTCTTC. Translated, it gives CASSLAGGGGDSYNEQFF.